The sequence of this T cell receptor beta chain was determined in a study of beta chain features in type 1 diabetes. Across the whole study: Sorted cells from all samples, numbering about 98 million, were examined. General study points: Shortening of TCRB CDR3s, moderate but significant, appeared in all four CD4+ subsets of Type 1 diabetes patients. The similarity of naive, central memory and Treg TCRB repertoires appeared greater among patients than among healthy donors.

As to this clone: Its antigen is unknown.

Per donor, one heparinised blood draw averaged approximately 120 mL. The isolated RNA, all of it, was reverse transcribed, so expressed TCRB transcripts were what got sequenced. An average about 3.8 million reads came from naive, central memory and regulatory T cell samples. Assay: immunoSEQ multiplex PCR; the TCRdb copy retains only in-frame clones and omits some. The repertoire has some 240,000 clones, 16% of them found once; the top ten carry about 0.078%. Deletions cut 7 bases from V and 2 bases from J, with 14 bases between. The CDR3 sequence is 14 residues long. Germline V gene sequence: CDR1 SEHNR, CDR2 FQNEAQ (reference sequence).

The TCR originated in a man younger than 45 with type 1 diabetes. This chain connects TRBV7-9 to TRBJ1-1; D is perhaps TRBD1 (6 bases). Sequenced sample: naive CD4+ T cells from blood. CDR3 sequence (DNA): TGTGCCAGCACCTCTGACAGGTCTAACACTGAAGCTTTCTTT. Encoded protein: CASTSDRSNTEAFF.